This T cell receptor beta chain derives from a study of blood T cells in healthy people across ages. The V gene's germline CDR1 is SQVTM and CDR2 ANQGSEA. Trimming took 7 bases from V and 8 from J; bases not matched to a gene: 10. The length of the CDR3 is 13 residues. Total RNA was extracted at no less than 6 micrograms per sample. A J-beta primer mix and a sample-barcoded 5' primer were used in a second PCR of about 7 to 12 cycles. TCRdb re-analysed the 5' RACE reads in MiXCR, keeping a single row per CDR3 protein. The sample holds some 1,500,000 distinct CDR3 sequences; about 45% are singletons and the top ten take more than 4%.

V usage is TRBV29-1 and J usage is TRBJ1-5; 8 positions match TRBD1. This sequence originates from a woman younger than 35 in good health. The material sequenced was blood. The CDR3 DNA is TGCAGCGCTGGGACAGGAGGTATGGAGCCCCAGCATTTT. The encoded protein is CSAGTGGMEPQHF.